Below are 30 T cell receptor beta chains sequenced from a single sample in a study of blood T cell repertoires in COVID-19. The data were produced by immunoSEQ multiplex PCR, yet TCRdb's version contains in-frame clones alone and is incomplete. Seen here are tens of thousands of clones, around three quarters observed once, and the top ten hold about half. Sequencing was done on a sample of peripheral blood. These receptors were obtained from a human donor in a cohort sampled during active COVID-19.

The chain couples TRBV6-2 or TRBV6-3 to TRBJ2-7; D might be TRBD1 (6 bases). Germline V lookup: CDR1 MNHEY, CDR2 SVGEGT. This CDR3 contains 15 residues. V gave up 0 bases and J gave up 5 bases, with 14 bases separating them. This CDR3 reads CASSYSGAGVHEQYF. CDR3 in DNA: TGTGCCAGCAGTTACTCAGGGGCAGGGGTCCACGAGCAGTACTTC.

The chain carries TRBV19 and TRBJ2-4; perhaps TRBD1 as D (6 bases). The CDR3 has 14 amino acids. Trimming left V 4 bases short and J 2 bases short, with 9 bases between. Germline assignment: CDR1 LNHDA and CDR2 SQIVND (reference sequence). Written as DNA, the CDR3 is TGTGCCAGTAGTACGGGACAACCCAAAAACATTCAGTACTTC. This translates into CASSTGQPKNIQYF. Complete variable domain (other parts from reference TRBV19 and TRBJ2-4): DGGITQSPKYLFRKEGQNVTLSCEQNLNHDAMYWYRQDPGQGLRLIYYSQIVNDFQKGDIAEGYSVSREKKESFPLTVTSAQKNPTAFYLCASSTGQPKNIQYFGAGTRLSVL.

The chain has TRBV4-3 and TRBJ2-1, with no clear D. Germline assignment: CDR1 LGHNA and CDR2 YSLEER. There are 14 residues in the CDR3. V was clipped by 0 bases and J by 8 bases, with 11 bases between them. The CDR3 loop is CASSQESPLDEQFF. DNA of the CDR3: TGCGCCAGCAGCCAAGAAAGCCCCCTTGATGAGCAGTTCTTC.

The V call is TRBV24-1, the J call TRBJ2-3, with D possibly TRBD2 on 6 matching bases. V dropped 0 bases and J dropped 6 bases, with 9 bases sitting between them. Germline CDR1 and CDR2: KGHDR and SFDVKD. The CDR3 totals 14 residues. The CDR3 here is CATSDLRGTDTQYF. CDR3 DNA sequence: TGTGCCACCAGTGATTTGCGGGGGACGGATACGCAGTATTTT.

The chain uses TRBV7-3 and TRBJ2-1, with no clear D. This CDR3 contains 15 residues. The germline V gene encodes CDR1 SGHTA and CDR2 FQGTGA. The V end was cut by 5 bases, the J end by 0 bases, with 11 bases between. CDR3: CASSQVLASYNEQFF. The CDR3 region has the DNA TGTGCCAGCAGCCAAGTTTTGGCCTCCTACAATGAGCAGTTCTTC. Filled out from reference TRBV7-3 and TRBJ2-1, the complete variable domain reads GAGVSQTPSNKVTEKGKYVELRCDPISGHTALYWYRQSLGQGPEFLIYFQGTGAADDSGLPNDRFFAVRPEGSVSTLKIQRTERGDSAVYLCASSQVLASYNEQFFGPGTRLTVL.

This clone was seen more than once but under ten times. This chain joins TRBV7-2 and TRBJ1-5, with 8 bases that match TRBD1. CDR1 and CDR2 (germline): SGHTA, FQGNSA. Trimming at V came to 5 bases and at J to 7 bases, leaving 13 bases not matched to a gene. This CDR3 has 16 amino acids. The CDR3 coding sequence is TGTGCCAGCAGCGAGGCACTAGGACAGGGTGGGCAGCCCCAGCATTTT. Translation gives CASSEALGQGGQPQHF. Based on the CDR3 plus reference TRBV7-2 and TRBJ1-5, the full variable domain is GAGVSQSPSNKVTEKGKDVELRCDPISGHTALYWYRQSLGQGLEFLIYFQGNSAPDKSGLPSDRFSAERTGGSVSTLTIQRTQQEDSAVYLCASSEALGQGGQPQHFGDGTRLSIL.

V is TRBV2 and J is TRBJ1-1; D perhaps matches TRBD1 (6 bases). The CDR3 has 12 residues. Trimming took 7 bases from V and 5 from J, leaving 11 bases between them. Per germline, CDR1 SNHLY and CDR2 FYNNEI. The CDR3: CASNKQGTEAFF. In DNA, the CDR3 is TGTGCCAGCAACAAGCAGGGGACTGAAGCTTTCTTT. Filled out from reference TRBV2 and TRBJ1-1, the complete variable domain reads EPEVTQTPSHQVTQMGQEVILRCVPISNHLYFYWYRQILGQKVEFLVSFYNNEISEKSEIFDDQFSVERPDGSNFTLKIRSTKLEDSAMYFCASNKQGTEAFFGQGTRLTVV.

Note on this clone: At one boundary the junction diverges from the germline segment, which might be a read error. The rearrangement joins TRBV28 to TRBJ1-5; D is possibly TRBD1 (5 bases). CDR1 MDHEN and CDR2 SYDVKM come from the germline V gene. The CDR3 extends over 13 amino acids. CDR3 DNA: TGTGCCAGCAGTTTAGGGGCAGGGCTTGGGGAGGATTTT. Amino acids: CASSLGAGLGEDF.

The gene calls are TRBV5-1 and TRBJ2-2; D perhaps matches TRBD2 (6 bases). With 7 bases removed from V and 7 bases from J, the gap between germline ends came to 17 bases. The CDR3 spans 14 residues. Germline CDR1 reads SGHRS; CDR2 reads YFSETQ. In DNA form, the CDR3 reads TGCGCCAGCGAGCATGGGGAGGCAGACGGGGAGCTGTTTTTT. It yields the protein CASEHGEADGELFF.

This clone was observed a few times. The chain recombines TRBV5-1 with TRBJ2-4; 8 bases agree with TRBD1. Germline-derived CDR1 and CDR2 are SGHRS and YFSETQ. With 0 bases clipped from V and 8 bases from J, the junction kept 7 bases outside the gene matches. CDR3 length: 15 residues. DNA for the CDR3: TGCGCCAGCAGCTTGGCCTTAGGGACAGGAGACATTCAGTACTTC. This encodes CASSLALGTGDIQYF. Using reference TRBV5-1 and TRBJ2-4 for the parts outside the CDR3, the full variable domain is KAGVTQTPRYLIKTRGQQVTLSCSPISGHRSVSWYQQTPGQGLQFLFEYFSETQRNKGNFPGRFSGRQFSNSRSEMNVSTLELGDSALYLCASSLALGTGDIQYFGAGTRLSVL.

This chain uses TRBV5-8 with TRBJ2-1, with a tentative D call TRBD1 (5 bases). The V gene lost 0 bases and the J gene lost 5 bases, with 9 bases spanning the gap. Germline-derived CDR1 and CDR2 are SGHTS and YDEGEE. The CDR3 totals 14 residues. The CDR3 loop is CASSLGQRNNEQFF. CDR3 nucleotides: TGTGCCAGCAGCTTGGGACAGCGAAACAATGAGCAGTTCTTC. The full variable domain, completed using reference TRBV5-8 and TRBJ2-1, is EAGVTQSPTHLIKTRGQQATLRCSPISGHTSVYWYQQALGLGLQFLLWYDEGEERNRGNFPPRFSGRQFPNYSSELNVNALELEDSALYLCASSLGQRNNEQFFGPGTRLTVL.

The sample holds one count of this clone. The V and J genes are TRBV27 and TRBJ2-3, with a possible D match to TRBD2 (5 bases). Germline lookup yields CDR1 MNHEY and CDR2 SMNVEV (reference sequence). V was trimmed by 3 bases and J by 3 bases, leaving 7 bases between them. This CDR3 is 13 amino acids long. The CDR3 region has the DNA TGTGCCAGCAGTTTCGGGATGACAGATACGCAGTATTTT. Encoded protein: CASSFGMTDTQYF.

The chain has TRBV27 and TRBJ2-5; 7 positions agree with TRBD2. The CDR3 extends over 14 amino acids. CDR1 is MNHEY and CDR2 is SMNVEV in the germline V gene (reference sequence). V was pared by 3 bases and J by 5 bases, with 6 bases of the junction left unmatched. As DNA, the CDR3 is TGTGCCAGCAGTTTGGGGGAGGGACTGGAGACCCAGTACTTC. This encodes CASSLGEGLETQYF.

The chain links TRBV28 to TRBJ1-4; D is perhaps TRBD1 (6 bases). Trimming shortened V by 8 bases and J by 7 bases, and 17 bases separated the two germline ends. The CDR3 consists of 14 residues. The germline gives CDR1 MDHEN, CDR2 SYDVKM. The CDR3 DNA reads TGTGCCAGCGGATTACAGGGCCCGAGTGAAAAACTGTTTTTT. Translated, it gives CASGLQGPSEKLFF.

The rearrangement uses TRBV6-2 or TRBV6-3 and TRBJ1-5, with 12 bases matching TRBD1. This CDR3 contains 17 residues. Losses at the gene ends were 5 bases for V and 1 base for J; bases not matched to a gene: 6. Looked up from germline, CDR1 is MNHEY and CDR2 is SVGEGT. CDR3 bases: TGTGCCAGCAGTCCCGGGGGACAGGGGGCGAGCAATCAGCCCCAGCATTTT. Translating it yields CASSPGGQGASNQPQHF.

This chain connects TRBV9 to TRBJ2-3, with 7 nucleotides matching TRBD2. J was trimmed by 1 base and V by 3 bases; bases with no gene match: 2. The CDR3 has 14 amino acids. Germline V CDR1 and CDR2: SGDLS, YYNGEE. The CDR3 is CASSAGGGTDTQYF. In nucleotides, the CDR3 is TGTGCCAGCAGCGCTGGGGGGGGCACAGATACGCAGTATTTT.

This clone turned up a few times. The chain carries TRBV7-2 and TRBJ2-1; D is undetermined. Germline CDR1 reads SGHTA; CDR2 reads FQGNSA. The CDR3 runs 12 residues. Trimming pared 4 bases from V and 10 bases from J, leaving 11 bases between. The CDR3 is CASSSTTREQFF. CDR3 coding DNA: TGTGCCAGCAGCTCCACTACCCGGGAGCAGTTCTTC.

This sequence joins TRBV29-1 and TRBJ2-7; a weak D match, TRBD1 (5 bases). CDR1 is SQVTM, CDR2 ANQGSEA, per germline. V lost 4 bases to trimming and J lost 3 bases, with 13 bases between them. The CDR3 has 13 residues. CDR3 amino acids: CSVGMARDYEQYF. CDR3 nucleotides: TGCAGCGTTGGTATGGCCAGGGACTACGAGCAGTACTTC.

V is TRBV5-1 and J is TRBJ2-5, with 8 bases matching TRBD1. The V segment lost 4 bases and the J segment 3 bases; nucleotides outside the gene matches: 2. Per germline, CDR1 SGHRS and CDR2 YFSETQ. The CDR3 consists of 13 residues. This chain's CDR3 is CASSNRGEETQYF. The CDR3 nucleotides read TGCGCCAGCAGCAACAGGGGGGAAGAGACCCAGTACTTC. Filled out from reference TRBV5-1 and TRBJ2-5, the complete variable domain reads KAGVTQTPRYLIKTRGQQVTLSCSPISGHRSVSWYQQTPGQGLQFLFEYFSETQRNKGNFPGRFSGRQFSNSRSEMNVSTLELGDSALYLCASSNRGEETQYFGPGTRLLVL.

The chain is built from TRBV7-2 and TRBJ2-1; TRBD2 aligns across 8 bases. This CDR3 comprises 16 residues. Germline values: CDR1 SGHTA, CDR2 FQGNSA. Trimming at V came to 4 bases and at J to 6 bases, leaving 11 bases not matched to a gene. The CDR3 region has the DNA TGTGCCAGCAGCTCTCATAAGCGGGAGCTAGGCAATGAGCAGTTCTTC. The encoded protein is CASSSHKRELGNEQFF.

The chain is built from TRBV9 and TRBJ2-3; D might be TRBD1 (6 bases). The length of the CDR3 is 14 residues. V was cut by 6 bases and J by 2 bases, with 13 bases left in between. Germline assignment: CDR1 SGDLS and CDR2 YYNGEE. CDR3 loop: CASKTDSTTDTQYF. The CDR3 DNA sequence: TGTGCCAGCAAGACGGACAGCACCACAGATACGCAGTATTTT. The full variable domain, rest sourced from reference TRBV9 and TRBJ2-3, is DSGVTQTPKHLITATGQRVTLRCSPRSGDLSVYWYQQSLDQGLQFLIQYYNGEERAKGNILERFSAQQFPDLHSELNLSSLELGDSALYFCASKTDSTTDTQYFGPGTRLTVL.

The chain combines TRBV25-1 with TRBJ2-5, with 8 bases aligning to TRBD2. The germline V gene encodes CDR1 MGHDK and CDR2 SYGVNS. Trimming cost V 2 bases and J 0 bases; bases outside gene matches: 8. This CDR3 region has 17 residues. This CDR3 is CASSEGRSSGYQETQYF. For the CDR3, the DNA is TGTGCCAGCAGTGAAGGGCGGTCTAGCGGGTACCAAGAGACCCAGTACTTC. The variable domain in full, with the rest retrieved from reference TRBV25-1 and TRBJ2-5, is EADIYQTPRYLVIGTGKKITLECSQTMGHDKMYWYQQDPGMELHLIHYSYGVNSTEKGDLSSESTVSRIRTEHFPLTLESARPSHTSQYLCASSEGRSSGYQETQYFGPGTRLLVL.

A remark on this clone: Other DNA sequences within the sample encode an identical CDR3. The chain is built from TRBV6-5 and TRBJ2-5, with TRBD1 identical over 9 bases. Germline V CDR1 and CDR2: MNHEY, SVGAGI. Losses at the gene ends were 6 bases for V and 5 bases for J; bases not matched to a gene: 4. This CDR3 has 13 amino acids. CDR3 amino acids: CASSRDRDETQYF. The CDR3, as DNA: TGTGCCAGCAGCCGGGACAGGGATGAGACCCAGTACTTC.

The V and J genes are TRBV7-3 and TRBJ1-6; no definite D call. Germline values: CDR1 SGHTA, CDR2 FQGTGA. V was shortened by 5 bases and J by 7 bases, with 9 bases between the two germline ends. The CDR3 sequence is 13 residues long. CDR3 sequence (DNA): TGTGCCAGCAGCCCCGACGGGAATTCACCCCTCCACTTT. It encodes CASSPDGNSPLHF.

This clone occurred many times. The chain couples TRBV28 to TRBJ1-1, with D tentatively TRBD1 (5 bases). CDR1 and CDR2 from the germline V gene are MDHEN and SYDVKM. CDR3 size: 12 residues. CDR3 in DNA: TGTGGGATCCGCTTAGGGGACACTGAAGCTTTCTTT. Translation: CGIRLGDTEAFF.

The chain has TRBV19 and TRBJ1-1; the D gene is possibly TRBD1 (5 bases). V gave up 2 bases and J gave up 4 bases, with 17 bases separating them. The germline V gene has CDR1 LNHDA and CDR2 SQIVND (reference sequence). The CDR3 consists of 16 residues. The CDR3 region is CASSITGQGYTTEAFF. CDR3 bases: TGTGCCAGTAGTATAACCGGGCAGGGCTATACCACTGAAGCTTTCTTT.

This chain connects TRBV7-2 to TRBJ2-1, with 7 bases aligning to TRBD2. From germline, CDR1 is SGHTA and CDR2 FQGNSA. With V trimmed by 7 bases and J by 7 bases, 13 bases remained unmatched. The CDR3 consists of 15 residues. Here the CDR3 reads CASTPPVGGLNEQFF. The DNA of the CDR3 is TGTGCCAGCACCCCCCCAGTGGGAGGGCTTAATGAGCAGTTCTTC.

As regards this clone: The identical CDR3 is also encoded by other nucleotide sequences in the sample. The J gene is TRBJ2-5, the V gene TRBV11-1, with 8 bases matching TRBD2. The junction had 2 bases not matched to a gene; V was cut back by 3 bases and J by 5 bases. CDR1 SGHAT and CDR2 FQDESV come from the germline V gene (reference sequence). This CDR3 comprises 13 residues. CDR3 residues: CASSFPGGETQYF. In DNA, the CDR3 is TGTGCCAGCAGCTTTCCGGGGGGGGAGACCCAGTACTTC.

The chain couples TRBV5-8 to TRBJ2-4, with D perhaps TRBD2 (7 bases). This CDR3 is built from 17 residues. V was pared by 0 bases and J by 0 bases, with 13 bases between. Germline CDR1 is SGHTS and CDR2 is YDEGEE. CDR3 DNA: TGTGCCAGCAGCTTGGCTGGGAGGGGGGAAGCCAAAAACATTCAGTACTTC. This sequence encodes CASSLAGRGEAKNIQYF.

The rearrangement joins TRBV6-2 or TRBV6-3 to TRBJ1-2; D is unresolved. CDR3 size: 13 residues. The germline V and J ends were trimmed by 5 bases and 4 bases, with 11 bases remaining between them. In germline, CDR1 is MNHEY, CDR2 SVGEGT. CDR3 sequence reads: CASSLVQVYGYTF. The CDR3 nucleotides are TGTGCCAGCAGTCTTGTTCAGGTCTATGGCTACACCTTC.